This is a list of T cell receptor beta chains from one sample in a study of shared clonotypes between healthy human individuals. The method was immunoSEQ multiplex PCR; TCRdb's version includes in-frame clones alone and lacks a portion of them. The sample has about 330,000 clones; 87% are singletons. Sequencing was performed on memory CD8+ T cells sorted from blood. Receptor source: a man aged 18 to 30 in good health. CDR3s include the opening cysteine and the closing phenylalanine or tryptophan. D genes are given only for firm matches. Clone size is not always given. Where it is, it says once, few, many or a class for expanded clones.

>.|TRBV4-1|.|TRBJ2-1
CASSQYRTSYNEQFF
TGCGCCAGCAGCCAATATCGTACTTCCTACAATGAGCAGTTCTTC
>.|TRBV29-1|.|TRBJ2-2
CSVRARPSLTGNPPTGELFF
TGCAGCGTTCGGGCCCGGCCCTCGCTCACCGGCAACCCACCCACCGGGGAGCTGTTTTTT
>.|TRBV4-3|.|TRBJ2-7
CASSQDPSQAEQYF
TGCGCCAGCAGCCAAGATCCGAGCCAGGCCGAGCAGTACTTC
>.|TRBV7-9|.|TRBJ2-4
CASGGTRQAKNIQYF
TGTGCCAGCGGCGGAACTCGACAAGCCAAAAACATTCAGTACTTC
>TRBD2|TRBV11-2|.|TRBJ2-7
CASSLGPSGATEISYEQYF
TGTGCCAGCAGCTTAGGTCCTAGCGGGGCGACCGAGATTTCTTACGAGCAGTACTTC
>.|TRBV7-9|.|TRBJ1-1
CASSGKLNTEAFF
TGTGCCAGCAGCGGAAAACTGAACACTGAAGCTTTCTTT
>.|TRBV5-1|once|TRBJ1-2
CASSLAGGRSDYGYTF
TGCGCCAGCAGCTTGGCGGGGGGCAGATCTGACTATGGCTACACCTTC
>TRBD1|TRBV30|.|TRBJ2-5
CGATGGNQETQYF
TGTGGAGCGACAGGGGGCAACCAAGAGACCCAGTACTTC
>.|TRBV30|.|TRBJ1-1
CAWSWFPGTPVENTEAFF
TGTGCCTGGAGCTGGTTCCCGGGGACCCCAGTGGAGAACACTGAAGCTTTCTTT
>.|TRBV28|.|TRBJ1-2
CASSLDGNYGYTF
TGTGCCAGCAGTTTGGACGGAAACTATGGCTACACCTTC
>.|TRBV19|.|TRBJ2-6
CASSLDSTGANVLTF
TGTGCCAGTAGTCTGGACAGCACTGGGGCCAACGTCCTGACTTTC
>.|TRBV6-1|.|TRBJ2-3
CASSEGGYSTDTQYF
TGTGCCAGCAGTGAAGGGGGGTATAGTACAGATACGCAGTATTTT
>TRBD1|TRBV5-1|.|TRBJ2-5
CASSWKQGIQETQYF
TGCGCCAGCAGCTGGAAACAGGGGATCCAAGAGACCCAGTACTTC
>TRBD2|TRBV6-5|.|TRBJ2-2
CASSLGLAGTGELFF
TGTGCCAGCAGCTTGGGACTAGCGGGGACCGGGGAGCTGTTTTTT
>.|TRBV19|few|TRBJ1-6
CATSGVTNSPLHF
TGTGCCACCTCAGGGGTGACAAATTCACCCCTCCACTTT
>.|TRBV19|.|TRBJ1-4
CASRTRAGVNEKLFF
TGTGCCAGCCGTACCAGGGCGGGCGTAAATGAAAAACTGTTTTTT
>.|TRBV4-1|.|TRBJ2-7
CASSQRTSTSSYEQYF
TGCGCCAGCAGCCAGAGGACTTCGACAAGCTCCTACGAGCAGTACTTC
>TRBD1|TRBV28|.|TRBJ2-5
CASSLDRGEETQYF
TGTGCCAGCAGTCTTGACAGGGGGGAAGAGACCCAGTACTTC
>.|TRBV19|.|TRBJ2-1
CASSIVPGVYNEQFF
TGTGCCAGTAGTATCGTGCCAGGGGTATACAATGAGCAGTTCTTC
>.|TRBV5-6|.|TRBJ2-1
CASSLSGERQFF
TGTGCCAGCAGCTTATCGGGGGAGCGGCAGTTCTTC
>.|TRBV2|.|TRBJ2-2
CASSDFGDGELFF
TGTGCCAGCAGTGATTTCGGGGACGGGGAGCTGTTTTTT
>TRBD2|TRBV5-4|.|TRBJ2-7
CASSSTSGSYEQYF
TGTGCCAGCAGCTCGACTAGCGGGAGCTACGAGCAGTACTTC
>.|TRBV6-5|.|TRBJ2-5
CASSLGIQETQYF
TGTGCCAGCAGTCTAGGGATCCAAGAGACCCAGTACTTC
>.|TRBV10-3|once|TRBJ2-3
CAIWAGTDTQYF
TGTGCCATCTGGGCTGGCACAGATACGCAGTATTTT
>.|TRBV27|.|TRBJ1-5
CASSSGMYSNQPQHF
TGTGCCAGCAGTTCAGGGATGTATAGCAATCAGCCCCAGCATTTT
>.|TRBV5-6|.|TRBJ2-1
CASSLGDLEREQFF
TGTGCCAGCAGCTTGGGCGACCTAGAGAGGGAGCAGTTCTTC
>TRBD2|TRBV5-1|once|TRBJ2-1
CASSAGLGLLNEQFF
TGCGCCAGCAGCGCGGGACTAGGGCTCCTCAATGAGCAGTTCTTC
>.|TRBV7-2|.|TRBJ2-7
CASSIWDSSYEQYF
TGTGCCAGCAGCATTTGGGACTCTTCCTACGAGCAGTACTTC
>.|TRBV7-6|once|TRBJ2-7
CASSSTLDPSYEQYF
TGTGCCAGCAGCTCAACCTTGGACCCATCCTACGAGCAGTACTTC
>TRBD2|TRBV9|.|TRBJ2-1
CASSVTWAGAYNEQFF
TGTGCCAGCAGCGTAACCTGGGCGGGAGCCTACAATGAGCAGTTCTTC
>.|TRBV10-2|.|TRBJ2-5
CASSEDPPGTQYF
TGCGCCAGCAGTGAGGACCCCCCGGGGACCCAGTACTTC
>TRBD2|TRBV5-1|.|TRBJ2-5
CASSPLSSGSDRETQYF
TGCGCCAGCAGCCCCTTGTCTAGCGGGAGTGATCGAGAGACCCAGTACTTC
>TRBD2|TRBV9|.|TRBJ2-3
CASNRGLREGTDTQYF
TGTGCCAGCAACCGAGGGTTGCGGGAGGGCACAGATACGCAGTATTTT
>TRBD1|TRBV4-3|.|TRBJ1-1
CASSQRTGGAETEAFF
TGCGCCAGCAGCCAACGGACAGGGGGCGCGGAAACTGAAGCTTTCTTT
>TRBD1|TRBV5-1|.|TRBJ1-1
CASSLTGETEAFF
TGCGCCAGCAGCCTTACAGGGGAGACTGAAGCTTTCTTT
>.|TRBV6-1|.|TRBJ2-2
CASSEPAGHTGELFF
TGTGCCAGCAGTGAACCAGCAGGGCACACCGGGGAGCTGTTTTTT